This T cell receptor (beta chain) was profiled in a study of Tregs in tolerant kidney transplant recipients. Findings and caveats of the study: Biological reproducibility was not directly addressed in this study. Validation in larger populations is needed because few patients were studied. Expanding Tregs on activated donor B cells appeared to best identify donor-specific TCRbeta clones.

Libraries were prepared by immunoSEQ multiplex PCR; TCRdb keeps only in-frame clonotypes and omits some of them. The repertoire holds tens of thousands of clones, with around 83% as singletons. V shed 1 base and J 0 bases; nucleotides not matched to a gene: 5. The CDR3 loop spans 19 amino acids. The V gene's germline CDR1 is LGHNA and CDR2 YSLEER. Concerning this clone itself: Antigen unknown.

CD4+CD25+CD127- Tregs, CD4+CD25- non-Tregs, CD4 and CD8 cells were sorted. The V and J genes are TRBV4-3 and TRBJ2-6; 11 bases fit TRBD2. Sample: CD4+ T cells from blood. The receptor was isolated from a human donor in good health. This CDR3 is CASSQAPGLAASGANVLTF. CDR3 sequence (DNA): TGCGCCAGCAGCCAAGCTCCGGGACTAGCGGCCTCTGGGGCCAACGTCCTGACTTTC.